Following are 13 T cell receptor beta chains from one sample sequenced in a study of shared clonotypes between healthy human individuals. TCRdb's copy holds only in-frame clones and misses some; the assay was immunoSEQ multiplex PCR. The sample lists approximately 1.4 million clones; under 99% were seen once. The sample consisted of naive CD4+ T cells sorted from blood. Indicated subset: CD45RA+ positively selected. The receptors stem from a man younger than 45 in good health.

This chain connects TRBV7-2 to TRBJ2-1; unclear D gene. V lost 4 bases to trimming and J lost 3 bases, with 7 bases between them. The CDR3 is 13 residues long. The germline CDR1 and CDR2 sequences are SGHTA and FQGNSA. CDR3 bases: TGTGCCAGCAGCTCCTTGAGCTACAATGAGCAGTTCTTC. Its translation is CASSSLSYNEQFF. The full variable domain, completed using reference TRBV7-2 and TRBJ2-1, is GAGVSQSPSNKVTEKGKDVELRCDPISGHTALYWYRQSLGQGLEFLIYFQGNSAPDKSGLPSDRFSAERTGGSVSTLTIQRTQQEDSAVYLCASSSLSYNEQFFGPGTRLTVL.

The chain uses TRBV5-4 and TRBJ2-7, with 12 bases lining up with TRBD2. Looked up from germline, CDR1 is SGHNT and CDR2 is YYREEE (reference sequence). The V segment lost 3 bases and the J segment 6 bases; nucleotides outside the gene matches: 4. This CDR3 is built from 14 residues. This chain's CDR3 is CASSSLAGGLEQYF. The CDR3 DNA reads TGTGCCAGCAGCTCTCTAGCGGGAGGGCTCGAGCAGTACTTC.

For this clone: Other DNA sequences in this specimen translate into the identical CDR3. CDR3 nucleotides: TGTGCCAGCAGCGTGCGACTAGCGGGAGCTGATACGCAGTATTTT. This translates into CASSVRLAGADTQYF. V is TRBV9 and J is TRBJ2-3; 12 bases map to TRBD2. This CDR3 comprises 15 residues. Losses at the gene ends were 2 bases for V and 6 bases for J; bases not matched to a gene: 4. Germline V lookup: CDR1 SGDLS, CDR2 YYNGEE. Combining the CDR3 with reference TRBV9 and TRBJ2-3 gives the whole variable domain DSGVTQTPKHLITATGQRVTLRCSPRSGDLSVYWYQQSLDQGLQFLIQYYNGEERAKGNILERFSAQQFPDLHSELNLSSLELGDSALYFCASSVRLAGADTQYFGPGTRLTVL.

The V gene is TRBV10-3, the J gene TRBJ2-1; the match to TRBD1 covers 7 bases. This CDR3 has 15 amino acids. In germline, CDR1 is ENHRY, CDR2 SYGVKD. After removal of 3 bases from V and 9 bases from J, the junction contained 11 bases not matched to a gene. CDR3 DNA sequence: TGTGCCATCAGTGATACAGGGGTGGCTGCAAGTGAGCAGTTCTTC. As protein: CAISDTGVAASEQFF.

The rearrangement links TRBV12-1 to TRBJ2-1. TRBV12-1 is assigned pseudogene status. CDR3 size: 12 residues. The CDR3 nucleotides read TGTGCCAGGCCCTTTATCAACAATGAGCAGTTCTTC. This gives the protein CARPFINNEQFF.

As for this clone: This sample includes further DNA sequences coding for the same CDR3. The chain joins TRBV9 to TRBJ2-7; 9 bases fit TRBD1. Germline loops: CDR1 SGDLS, CDR2 YYNGEE. This CDR3 has 14 residues. The J segment lost 3 bases and the V segment lost 0 bases, leaving 1 base of the junction unmatched. The CDR3 DNA follows: TGTGCCAGCAGCGTAGCGGACAGGGGCTACGAGCAGTACTTC. The encoded protein is CASSVADRGYEQYF.

This chain uses TRBV19 with TRBJ2-7; D possibly corresponds to TRBD2 (5 bases). CDR3 size: 14 residues. The V and J ends lost 6 bases and 2 bases respectively, with 14 bases between them. Germline V gene data show CDR1 as LNHDA and CDR2 as SQIVND (reference sequence). The CDR3 loop is CASSREGGPYEQYF. The CDR3 region has the DNA TGTGCCAGTAGCCGAGAGGGCGGACCCTACGAGCAGTACTTC.

This chain connects TRBV18 to TRBJ2-1, with 12 bases that match TRBD2. The CDR3 contains 16 residues. J lost 3 bases, V lost 2 bases, and 2 bases had no gene match. Germline loops: CDR1 KGHSH, CDR2 LQKENI. The CDR3 DNA reads as TGTGCCAGCTCACCAACTAGCGGGAGGTACTACAATGAGCAGTTCTTC. It codes for CASSPTSGRYYNEQFF.

This chain joins TRBV7-7 and TRBJ2-7; D not resolved. The CDR3 sequence is 14 residues long. The V and J ends lost 5 bases and 5 bases respectively, with 16 bases between them. Per germline, CDR1 SSHAT and CDR2 FNYEAQ (reference sequence). CDR3 nucleotide sequence: TGTGCCAGCAGCCCGCGGATTATCCTACACGAGCAGTACTTC. Its protein product is CASSPRIILHEQYF.

V is TRBV15 and J is TRBJ2-7; D remains unclear. V was pared by 1 base and J by 3 bases, with 16 bases between. CDR1 and CDR2 (germline): LNHNV, YYDKDF (reference sequence). The CDR3 loop spans 16 amino acids. CDR3 in amino acids: CATSRGLADPNYEQYF. CDR3 coding DNA: TGTGCCACCAGCAGAGGGTTGGCGGACCCAAACTACGAGCAGTACTTC.

The chain links TRBV11-2 to TRBJ1-5; perhaps TRBD1 as D (6 bases). Germline values: CDR1 SGHAT, CDR2 FQNNGV. Trimming took 0 bases from V and 5 from J, leaving 17 bases between them. The CDR3 covers 17 residues. CDR3 loop: CASSLDWSAGADQPQHF. The DNA of the CDR3 is TGTGCCAGCAGCTTAGATTGGTCGGCAGGGGCGGATCAGCCCCAGCATTTT.

V usage is TRBV18 and J usage is TRBJ1-3, with D possibly being TRBD1 (6 bases). Germline CDR1 KGHSH, CDR2 LQKENI. The CDR3 is 15 residues long. Deletions cut 3 bases from V and 2 bases from J, with 11 bases between. This chain's CDR3 is CASSPSRGTGNTIYF. The CDR3 DNA reads as TGTGCCAGCTCACCGAGCAGGGGTACTGGAAACACCATATATTTT.

Of note for this clone: The sample carries other DNA sequences with the same CDR3. This chain links TRBV18 with TRBJ2-3; D unresolved. Germline V gene sequence: CDR1 KGHSH, CDR2 LQKENI. The CDR3 runs to 12 residues. V was clipped by 4 bases and J by 5 bases, with 7 bases between them. CDR3 nucleotide sequence: TGTGCCAGCTCACAGCCGGGAGATACGCAGTATTTT. Its translation is CASSQPGDTQYF.